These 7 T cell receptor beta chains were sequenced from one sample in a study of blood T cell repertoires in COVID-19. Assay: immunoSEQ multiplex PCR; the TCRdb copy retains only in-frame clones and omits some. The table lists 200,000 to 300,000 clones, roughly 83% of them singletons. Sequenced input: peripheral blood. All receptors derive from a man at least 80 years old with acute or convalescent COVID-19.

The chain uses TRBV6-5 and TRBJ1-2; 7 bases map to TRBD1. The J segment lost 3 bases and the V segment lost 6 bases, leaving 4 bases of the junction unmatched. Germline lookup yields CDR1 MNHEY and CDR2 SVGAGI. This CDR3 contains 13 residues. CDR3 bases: TGTGCCAGCAGGAAGACAGGGTACTATGGCTACACCTTC. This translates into CASRKTGYYGYTF.

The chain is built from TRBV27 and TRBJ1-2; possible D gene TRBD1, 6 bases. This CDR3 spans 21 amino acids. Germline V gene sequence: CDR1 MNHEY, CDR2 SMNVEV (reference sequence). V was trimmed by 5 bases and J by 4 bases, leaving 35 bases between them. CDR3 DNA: TGTGCCAGCAGTCCTCTCTACTCCCGGACATTCCAGGGGAGGGCCTCCTATGGCTACACCTTC. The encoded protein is CASSPLYSRTFQGRASYGYTF.

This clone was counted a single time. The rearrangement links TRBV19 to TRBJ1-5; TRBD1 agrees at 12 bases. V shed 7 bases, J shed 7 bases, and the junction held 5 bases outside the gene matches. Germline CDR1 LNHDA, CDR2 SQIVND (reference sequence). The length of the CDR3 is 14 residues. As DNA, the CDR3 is TGTGCCAGTACGGGGACAGGGGGCACACAGCCCCAGCATTTT. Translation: CASTGTGGTQPQHF.

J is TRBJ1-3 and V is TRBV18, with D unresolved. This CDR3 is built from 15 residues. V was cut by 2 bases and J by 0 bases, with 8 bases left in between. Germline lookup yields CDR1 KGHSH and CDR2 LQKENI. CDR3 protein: CASSPGSFSGNTIYF. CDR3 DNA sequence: TGTGCCAGCTCACCAGGCAGTTTCTCTGGAAACACCATATATTTT. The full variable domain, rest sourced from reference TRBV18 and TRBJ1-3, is NAGVMQNPRHLVRRRGQEARLRCSPMKGHSHVYWYRQLPEEGLKFMVYLQKENIIDESGMPKERFSAEFPKEGPSILRIQQVVRGDSAAYFCASSPGSFSGNTIYFGEGSWLTVV.

This CDR3 reads CASIKDVRAYEQYF. The CDR3 DNA sequence: TGTGCCAGCATCAAGGACGTGAGGGCCTACGAGCAGTACTTC. The chain employs TRBV6-5 and TRBJ2-7, with D possibly TRBD2 on 5 matching bases. Germline V gives CDR1 MNHEY, CDR2 SVGAGI. This CDR3 region has 14 residues. The ends were cut back, 7 bases at V and 2 bases at J, with 15 bases in the middle.

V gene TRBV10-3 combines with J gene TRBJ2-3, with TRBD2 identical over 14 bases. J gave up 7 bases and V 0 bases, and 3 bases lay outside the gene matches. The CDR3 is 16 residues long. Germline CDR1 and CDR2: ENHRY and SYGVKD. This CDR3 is CAISESTSGGVYTQYF. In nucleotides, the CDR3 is TGTGCCATCAGTGAGTCGACTAGCGGGGGGGTATATACGCAGTATTTT.

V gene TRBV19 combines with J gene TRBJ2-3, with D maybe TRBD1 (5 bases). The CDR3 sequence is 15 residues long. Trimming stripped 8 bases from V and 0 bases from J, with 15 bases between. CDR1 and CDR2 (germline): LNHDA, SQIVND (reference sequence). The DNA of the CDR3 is TGTGCCAGTCAACGCAGGGCCCCTAGCACAGATACGCAGTATTTT. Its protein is CASQRRAPSTDTQYF.